This note documents a single TCR beta chain sequence. Its antigen has not been determined. Nothing much larger sits one base from this clone, and base qualities are not available. These data belong to a study of post-analysis software for immune sequencing data (dated by TCRdb to between 2014 and 2017). Study-level background: Disease courses on record covered relapsing-remitting, secondary progressive and progressive-relapsing multiple sclerosis, though some patients had no subtype annotation. The multiple sclerosis patient repertoires were compared with about a dozen previously published healthy control repertoires from donors aged about 6 to 26 years. A subset of samples was prepared in parallel using single-end sample barcoding, then pooled and co-amplified after Illumina adapter ligation.

What the study reported, not specific to this receptor: Significantly lower normalized Chao1 diversity was found in multiple sclerosis patients than in controls, suggesting substantial peripheral T-cell clonal expansion. The multiple sclerosis patient group was slightly younger than the control group. Direct clustering with F measure revealed strong co-clustering of samples prepared in the same batch, which led to a batch-effect correction.

To demonstrate the VDJtools post-analysis software, TCR beta repertoires were profiled from the peripheral blood of 13 young patients with multiple sclerosis. The multiple sclerosis patients were children and adolescents between roughly 6 and 16 years of age. Library preparation was by PCR. Reads for this sample came from an Illumina HiSeq 2500. Unique molecular identifiers were incorporated into TCR beta cDNA libraries to reduce PCR and sequencing biases. Roughly 500,000 cDNA molecules were obtained for every 1 to 10 million input T cells, so each molecule roughly corresponded to one T cell. The patient libraries were prepared and sequenced using the same protocol as the earlier healthy control dataset. Samples belonging to the same batch were prepared together, multiplexed and sequenced on a shared HiSeq lane. The study's own analysis went as follows. MIGEC handled the raw barcoded reads, throwing out single-read molecular identifier groups before consensus assembly and CDR3 extraction. VDJtools was used for post-analysis of the clonotype tables, and diversity was normalized by down-sampling every dataset to the size of the smallest sample. Repertoire overlap clustering matched CDR3 amino acid but not nucleotide sequences to correct batch-related cross-sample contamination. The public reads were quality trimmed at Q25 with fastp and then assembled into clones with MiXCR by TCRdb, keeping productive beta chains. Duplicate CDR3 protein sequences are folded into a single record with the most common DNA and genes. These V and J calls rely on TCRdb rather than the paper's analysis. Within this sample are about 560,000 distinct CDR3 sequences, with 44% of them counted one time only. In total, the top ten clones hold under 2% of the sample.

This TCR was recovered from a girl between 5 and 17 years old with multiple sclerosis. Sequences were obtained from blood.

The nucleotide sequence is given as TGCAGTGCTAGAGATCGGGGGTTTTTAGCTTTCTTT. It codes for CSARDRGFLAFF. This chain is built from TRBV20-1 and TRBJ1-1, and TRBD1 may be the D gene, going by 5 matching bases. Measured from the cysteine to the phenylalanine, the CDR3 is 12 residues long. Only the CDR3 DNA stays, 36 bases, in frame from base 1. CDR1 DFQATT and CDR2 SNEGSKA are derived from the germline V gene (reference sequence). V is shortened by 0 bases, J by 10 bases, and the region joining them spans 12 bases.